This TCR beta chain was found in a study of cytomegalovirus exposure and HLA in healthy donors. Vbeta (60) and Jbeta (13) primers were used in the PCR. Generated by immunoSEQ multiplex PCR, the TCRdb table keeps only in-frame clones and is missing some. The sample has more than 95,000 clones, 55% to 75% seen once. Germline CDR1 MNHEY, CDR2 SVGAGI. The CDR3 is 12 amino acids. Trimming removed 8 bases from V and 5 bases from J, with 12 bases in between. The TCR originated in a woman aged 40 to 50 in good health and CMV-seropositive. This chain links TRBV6-5 with TRBJ2-5; TRBD2 might be the D (6 bases). Input material: PBMCs. The CDR3 loop is CASGGVRETQYF. The CDR3 bases are TGTGCCAGCGGAGGGGTACGGGAGACCCAGTACTTC.